The TCR beta chain described here comes from a study of T-cell reconstitution after alpha-beta-depleted transplantation in children. At least ten counts were recorded for this clonotype. The CDR3 runs 16 residues. The ends were cut back, 6 bases at V and 3 bases at J, with 15 bases in the middle. The TCRbeta library incorporated unique molecular identifiers. TCRdb independently ran MiXCR on the PCR reads; one entry per CDR3 protein. The sample holds around 140,000 distinct CDR3 sequences, 8.8% seen once. The sequencing here drew on PBMCs, mostly from graft donor cells, taken 180 days after TCRalphabeta/CD19-depleted stem cell transplant. The chain combines TRBV12-3 or TRBV12-4 with TRBJ2-6; tentative D call: TRBD2 (6 bases). This sequence was found in a female patient aged 2-10 years who had a stem cell transplant for congenital amegakaryocytic thrombocytopenia, so the T cells may come from the graft donor. This CDR3 reads CASSPRVGGGANVLTF. The CDR3 coding sequence is TGTGCCAGCAGCCCCAGGGTCGGGGGTGGGGCCAACGTCCTGACTTTC.